The 31 T cell receptor beta chains presented below share a single source sample, sequenced in a study of identifying expanded T cells in peripheral blood. Using immunoSEQ multiplex PCR, the repertoire was profiled, and TCRdb retains in-frame clones only, with some absent. The data show roughly 100,000 clones, with roughly 90% seen just once and approximately 3.9% held by the top ten. Material: blood. The receptors stem from a person aged 18 to 75 in good health.

The chain recombines TRBV27 with TRBJ2-3, with D perhaps given as TRBD1 or TRBD2 (6 bases each). The V gene's germline CDR1 is MNHEY and CDR2 SMNVEV (reference sequence). The CDR3 covers 15 residues. V shed 2 bases and J shed 9 bases, with 18 bases lying between them. CDR3 bases: TGTGCCAGCAGTTTAAGGAGGGGGTCGTCGGGGACGCAGTATTTT. It translates to CASSLRRGSSGTQYF.

This clone was observed once. The chain employs TRBV2 and TRBJ2-1, with 16 bases identical to TRBD2. CDR1 is SNHLY, CDR2 FYNNEI, per germline. This CDR3 has 16 residues. V shed 6 bases, J shed 9 bases, and the junction held 8 bases outside the gene matches. The DNA for the CDR3 is TGTGCCAGCAGCGGGACTAGCGGGAGGGCGTTCGGTGAGCAGTTCTTC. This translates into CASSGTSGRAFGEQFF.

The chain links TRBV5-5 to TRBJ2-5, with D possibly TRBD1 on 6 matching bases. CDR3 size: 15 residues. CDR1 is SGHKS and CDR2 is YYEKEE in the germline V gene (reference sequence). V lost 0 bases, J lost 5 bases, and 14 bases lay in between. The CDR3 sequence: CASSLEAGARETQYF. The CDR3 DNA reads as TGTGCCAGCAGCTTGGAGGCAGGGGCTCGGGAGACCCAGTACTTC. Full variable domain (remainder filled in from reference TRBV5-5 and TRBJ2-5): DAGVTQSPTHLIKTRGQQVTLRCSPISGHKSVSWYQQVLGQGPQFIFQYYEKEERGRGNFPDRFSARQFPNYSSELNVNALLLGDSALYLCASSLEAGARETQYFGPGTRLLVL.

The chain couples TRBV9 to TRBJ2-1; D ambiguous. Per the germline V gene, CDR1 is SGDLS and CDR2 is YYNGEE. V gave up 3 bases and J gave up 5 bases, with 12 bases separating them. The CDR3 is 14 amino acids. CDR3: CASSALSANNEQFF. Here the CDR3 DNA reads TGTGCCAGCAGCGCGCTCTCCGCAAACAATGAGCAGTTCTTC.

The CDR3 reads CASRGLSSYEQYF. The CDR3 nucleotides read TGTGCCAGCCGCGGACTTTCCTCCTACGAGCAGTACTTC. The gene calls are TRBV6-1 and TRBJ2-7; a weak D match, TRBD2 (5 bases). The CDR3 is 13 residues long. Germline V lookup: CDR1 MNHNS, CDR2 SASEGT. Trimming removed 8 bases from V and 0 bases from J, with 11 bases in between.

There are a few counts of this clone. The rearrangement joins TRBV6-1 to TRBJ1-4; TRBD1 matches 8 bases. The V gene's germline CDR1 is MNHNS and CDR2 SASEGT. The trim removed 8 bases at V and 6 bases at J, leaving 5 bases unmatched. There are 13 residues in the CDR3. CDR3 residues: CASSGQAHEKLFF. The CDR3 DNA reads as TGTGCCAGCTCGGGACAGGCCCATGAAAAACTGTTTTTT.

The rearrangement uses TRBV19 and TRBJ1-3; D may be TRBD1 (5 bases). The CDR3 sequence is 15 residues long. Trimming stripped 4 bases from V and 0 bases from J, with 10 bases between. The germline CDR1 and CDR2 sequences are LNHDA and SQIVND (reference sequence). CDR3 sequence reads: CASSTQEFSGNTIYF. The DNA for the CDR3 is TGTGCCAGTAGTACACAGGAATTCTCTGGAAACACCATATATTTT.

This clone was seen just once. V and J are TRBV9 and TRBJ2-2, with TRBD2 as a possible D gene (5 bases). This CDR3 is built from 15 residues. The ends were cut back, 4 bases at V and 1 base at J, with 11 bases in the middle. The V gene's germline CDR1 is SGDLS and CDR2 YYNGEE. CDR3 amino acids: CASSPRGQNTGELFF. The CDR3 DNA sequence: TGTGCCAGCAGCCCCCGAGGGCAGAACACCGGGGAGCTGTTTTTT.

The rearrangement links TRBV7-3 to TRBJ2-5; the D call may be TRBD1 or TRBD2 (5 bases each). CDR3 length: 14 residues. V lost 1 base and J lost 5, with 11 bases in between. The V gene's germline CDR1 is SGHTA and CDR2 FQGTGA. The CDR3 region has the DNA TGTGCCAGCAGCTTAAATGGCAGGGAGGAGACCCAGTACTTC. Protein: CASSLNGREETQYF.

The rearrangement links TRBV2 to TRBJ2-7; 10 bases align to TRBD2. Germline CDR1 reads SNHLY; CDR2 reads FYNNEI. The CDR3 length is 15 residues. J was trimmed by 2 bases and V by 4 bases; bases with no gene match: 5. CDR3 nucleotides: TGTGCCAGCAGTGTGGCTAGCGGGGGACCCTACGAGCAGTACTTC. This encodes CASSVASGGPYEQYF.

V is TRBV10-3 and J is TRBJ2-5, with a tentative D call TRBD2 (7 bases). The germline CDR1 and CDR2 sequences are ENHRY and SYGVKD. The CDR3 has 17 residues. The V end lost 3 bases, the J end lost 4 bases, and 21 bases lay between the germline ends. The CDR3, as DNA: TGTGCCATCAGTGAAGGAAGTAGGGGGGGGGCCCCAGAGACCCAGTACTTC. Translating gives CAISEGSRGGAPETQYF.

On this clone: This could be a read error, since a much larger clone is one nucleotide away. The chain uses TRBV2 and TRBJ2-3, with TRBD2 identical over 9 bases. The germline CDR1 and CDR2 sequences are SNHLY and FYNNEI. The trim removed 4 bases at V and 1 base at J, leaving 3 bases unmatched. The CDR3 is made up of 15 amino acids. Here the CDR3 DNA reads TGTGCCAGCAGTGGGGCTAGCGGGGGCACAGATACGCAGTATTTT. Translation: CASSGASGGTDTQYF.

DNA for the CDR3: TGTGCCAGCAGCTCGACTAGCGGGAGAGAGACCCAGTACTTC. It translates to CASSSTSGRETQYF. This sequence joins TRBV5-6 and TRBJ2-5; 12 nucleotides line up with TRBD2. The V and J ends lost 3 bases and 4 bases, in that order; junction bases with no gene match: 1. The CDR3 loop spans 14 amino acids. Germline lookup yields CDR1 SGHDT and CDR2 YYEEEE.

This chain uses TRBV30 with TRBJ1-1; TRBD1 aligns across 7 bases. Germline CDR1 is GTSNPN and CDR2 is SVGIG (reference sequence). The CDR3 runs 15 residues. The J segment lost 6 bases and the V segment lost 0 bases, leaving 10 bases of the junction unmatched. CDR3 residues: CAWSVQEGAQAEAFF. The CDR3, as DNA: TGTGCCTGGAGTGTACAAGAGGGGGCGCAGGCTGAAGCTTTCTTT.

The rearrangement uses TRBV27 and TRBJ2-6, with TRBD2 as a possible D gene (5 bases). V shed 5 bases and J shed 4 bases, with 12 bases lying between them. The CDR3 consists of 15 residues. Germline V gene data show CDR1 as MNHEY and CDR2 as SMNVEV (reference sequence). CDR3 residues: CASSTRVTGANVLTF. The DNA for the CDR3 is TGTGCCAGCAGTACGAGGGTAACCGGGGCCAACGTCCTGACTTTC.

The V gene is TRBV4-3, the J gene TRBJ2-1; D could derive from TRBD1 or TRBD2 (5 bases each). V lost 4 bases to trimming and J lost 4 bases, with 14 bases between them. Germline V gives CDR1 LGHNA, CDR2 YSLEER. The CDR3 sequence is 15 residues long. CDR3 sequence: CASSLLVGPYNEQFF. CDR3 bases: TGCGCCAGCAGCCTCCTCGTGGGACCTTACAATGAGCAGTTCTTC.

The chain combines TRBV27 with TRBJ2-7; perhaps TRBD2 as D (6 bases). V lost 2 bases, J lost 5 bases, and 13 bases lay in between. Germline V CDR1 and CDR2: MNHEY, SMNVEV (reference sequence). The CDR3 spans 14 residues. The CDR3 DNA is TGTGCCAGCAGTTTAGCGCGGGGTGCGGACGAGCAGTACTTC. Encoded protein: CASSLARGADEQYF.

This rearrangement joins TRBV11-2 to TRBJ1-6, with D perhaps matching TRBD1 (6 bases). Germline CDR1 and CDR2: SGHAT and FQNNGV. The V end was cut by 1 base, the J end by 10 bases, with 14 bases between. This CDR3 has 15 amino acids. In nucleotides, the CDR3 is TGTGCCAGCAGCTTAGGAGGGGGGGGACGGTCACCCCTCCACTTT. Residues: CASSLGGGGRSPLHF.

V and J are TRBV5-4 and TRBJ2-2; no firm D call. The CDR3 is made up of 11 amino acids. The germline V gene encodes CDR1 SGHNT and CDR2 YYREEE (reference sequence). V lost 4 bases, J lost 6 bases, and 4 bases lay in between. The CDR3 spells CASSRSGELFF. Written as DNA, the CDR3 is TGTGCCAGCAGCCGGTCCGGGGAGCTGTTTTTT.

The genes are TRBV28 and TRBJ2-5; TRBD1 aligns across 9 bases. Trimming at V came to 5 bases and at J to 5 bases, leaving 9 bases not matched to a gene. CDR3 length: 15 amino acids. The germline CDR1 and CDR2 sequences are MDHEN and SYDVKM. CDR3 DNA: TGTGCCAGCAGTCTAAATACAGGGGGCGGGGAGACCCAGTACTTC. Its translation is CASSLNTGGGETQYF. Combining the CDR3 with reference TRBV28 and TRBJ2-5 gives the whole variable domain DVKVTQSSRYLVKRTGEKVFLECVQDMDHENMFWYRQDPGLGLRLIYFSYDVKMKEKGDIPEGYSVSREKKERFSLILESASTNQTSMYLCASSLNTGGGETQYFGPGTRLLVL.

This chain uses TRBV6-6 with TRBJ2-1; 7 bases map to TRBD1. Trimming removed 5 bases from V and 8 bases from J; junction bases left unmatched: 9. Germline assignment: CDR1 MNHNY and CDR2 SVGAGI (reference sequence). The CDR3 is 14 residues long. As DNA, the CDR3 is TGTGCCAGCAGTATCGACAGGGCTGGATATGAGCAGTTCTTC. Its translation: CASSIDRAGYEQFF.

V and J are TRBV6-1 and TRBJ2-1; D could derive from TRBD1 or TRBD2 (5 bases each). Deletions cut 0 bases from V and 3 bases from J, with 9 bases between. The CDR3 is 15 amino acids. Germline values: CDR1 MNHNS, CDR2 SASEGT. Here the CDR3 reads CASSEAGRDYNEQFF. The CDR3 DNA follows: TGTGCCAGCAGTGAAGCGGGACGGGACTACAATGAGCAGTTCTTC.

This chain uses TRBV6-5 with TRBJ1-3; possible D gene TRBD1, 5 bases. Germline V gives CDR1 MNHEY, CDR2 SVGAGI. V lost 0 bases to trimming and J lost 4 bases, with 13 bases between them. This CDR3 has 16 residues. In DNA, the CDR3 is TGTGCCAGCAGTTACTCATTAGGGGCGAAAGGAAACACCATATATTTT. It is translated as CASSYSLGAKGNTIYF.

This chain uses TRBV28 with TRBJ1-3; TRBD1 matches at 7 bases. Germline values: CDR1 MDHEN, CDR2 SYDVKM. This CDR3 spans 15 amino acids. V gave up 5 bases and J gave up 1 base; unmatched junction bases: 5. The DNA for the CDR3 is TGTGCCAGCAGTAGCGACAGGGCTTCTGGAAACACCATATATTTT. Protein sequence: CASSSDRASGNTIYF.

This chain links TRBV1 with TRBJ1-5; TRBD1 is the table's D call and was not checked against the DNA. TRBV1 is an annotated pseudogene. There are 17 residues in the CDR3. The CDR3 protein is CTSSQDTQGLTNQPQHF. CDR3 nucleotide sequence: TGCACCAGCAGCCAAGACACCCAGGGCCTAACTAATCAGCCCCAGCATTTT.

The chain employs TRBV2 and TRBJ2-7; D unclear. Germline values: CDR1 SNHLY, CDR2 FYNNEI. Trimming removed 9 bases from V and 3 bases from J, with 21 bases in between. The CDR3 totals 15 residues. For the CDR3, the DNA is TGTGCCAGATATACAGTCCCTCCCGTGGTCTACGAGCAGTACTTC. This gives the protein CARYTVPPVVYEQYF.

The genes are TRBV10-3 and TRBJ2-7; D not resolved. The CDR3 totals 12 residues. Per germline, CDR1 ENHRY and CDR2 SYGVKD. V gave up 2 bases and J gave up 6 bases, with 8 bases separating them. The chain's CDR3 is CAISEGKTEQYF. CDR3 bases: TGTGCCATCAGTGAGGGTAAAACCGAGCAGTACTTC.

V is TRBV4-1 and J is TRBJ2-1; 13 nucleotides align to TRBD2. V was clipped by 2 bases and J by 5 bases; unmatched bases: 3. The CDR3 length is 16 residues. Germline CDR1 is MGHRA and CDR2 is YSYEKL. CDR3 region: CASSQLGLAGDNEQFF. The CDR3 DNA is TGCGCCAGCAGCCAACTTGGACTAGCGGGAGACAATGAGCAGTTCTTC.

The chain uses TRBV4-2 and TRBJ2-7, with 10 nucleotides matching TRBD2. The V segment lost 4 bases and the J segment 0 bases; nucleotides outside the gene matches: 0. Germline V CDR1 and CDR2: LGHNA, YNFKEQ. This CDR3 comprises 14 residues. This CDR3 reads CASSPSGSSYEQYF. CDR3 nucleotides: TGTGCCAGCAGCCCTAGCGGGAGCTCCTACGAGCAGTACTTC.

The J gene is TRBJ1-1, the V gene TRBV9, with D perhaps TRBD1 (5 bases). The CDR3 runs 14 residues. Germline CDR1 SGDLS, CDR2 YYNGEE. V lost 0 bases and J 5 bases, leaving 11 bases between the germline ends. CDR3 in DNA: TGTGCCAGCAGCGTAGGAGGGGCGTGGACTGAAGCTTTCTTT. Its translation: CASSVGGAWTEAFF.

The genes are TRBV5-5 and TRBJ1-1; D is unclear. This CDR3 is built from 13 residues. Germline values: CDR1 SGHKS, CDR2 YYEKEE (reference sequence). V was cut by 4 bases and J by 5 bases, with 12 bases left in between. The CDR3 DNA reads as TGTGCCAGCAGCCGGGCACGCGGGACTGAAGCTTTCTTT. As protein: CASSRARGTEAFF.